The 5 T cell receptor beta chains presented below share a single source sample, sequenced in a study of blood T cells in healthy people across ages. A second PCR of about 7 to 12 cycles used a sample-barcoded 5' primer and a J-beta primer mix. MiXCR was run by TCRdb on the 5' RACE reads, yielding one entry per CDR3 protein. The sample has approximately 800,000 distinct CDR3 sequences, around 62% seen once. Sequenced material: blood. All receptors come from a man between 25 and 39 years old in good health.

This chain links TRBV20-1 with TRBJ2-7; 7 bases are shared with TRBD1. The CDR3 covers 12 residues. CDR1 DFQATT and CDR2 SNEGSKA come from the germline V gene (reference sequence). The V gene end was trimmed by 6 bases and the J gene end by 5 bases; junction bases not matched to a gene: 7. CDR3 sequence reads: CSASGTVDEQYF. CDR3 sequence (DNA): TGCAGTGCCTCCGGGACAGTCGACGAGCAGTACTTC.

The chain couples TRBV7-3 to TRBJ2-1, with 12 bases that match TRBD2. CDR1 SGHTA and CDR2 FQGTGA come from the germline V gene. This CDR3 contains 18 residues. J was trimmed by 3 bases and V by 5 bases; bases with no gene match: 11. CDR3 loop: CASSPYRLAGDHYNEQFF. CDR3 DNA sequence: TGTGCCAGCAGCCCCTACCGACTAGCGGGGGACCACTACAATGAGCAGTTCTTC.

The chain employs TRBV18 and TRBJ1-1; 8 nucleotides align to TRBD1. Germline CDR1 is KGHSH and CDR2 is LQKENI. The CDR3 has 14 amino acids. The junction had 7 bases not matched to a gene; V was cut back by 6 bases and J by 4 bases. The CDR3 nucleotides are TGTGCCAGCTCGAGCAGGGGGCTTAGCACTGAAGCTTTCTTT. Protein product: CASSSRGLSTEAFF.

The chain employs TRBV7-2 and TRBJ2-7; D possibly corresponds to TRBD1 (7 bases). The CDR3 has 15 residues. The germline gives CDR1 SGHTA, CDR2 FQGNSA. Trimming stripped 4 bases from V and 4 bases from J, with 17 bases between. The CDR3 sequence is CASSSRRQGGYEQYF. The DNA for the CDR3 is TGTGCCAGCAGCTCCAGACGGCAGGGGGGTTACGAGCAGTACTTC.

The CDR3 protein is CASSSAGEQYF. Here the CDR3 DNA reads TGTGCCAGCAGCTCCGCGGGCGAGCAGTACTTC. This chain connects TRBV7-2 to TRBJ2-7; possibly TRBD2 for D (5 bases). V lost 4 bases and J lost 6, with 7 bases in between. The V gene's germline CDR1 is SGHTA and CDR2 FQGNSA. This CDR3 contains 11 residues.